A single sample gave rise to the 21 T cell receptor beta chains below, sequenced in a study of CD8 T cells in Susac syndrome. With random hexamers, reverse transcription was performed on about 0.5 to 1 ug of RNA. TCRdb re-called the immunoSEQ multiplex PCR reads with MiXCR, one entry per CDR3 protein. The table shows more than 150,000 distinct CDR3 sequences, with around 94% occurring only once. Input material: CD4+ T cells from PBMCs. The source of these receptors is a human donor in good health.

The chain employs TRBV7-2 and TRBJ2-2; D gene unclear. The CDR3 runs to 15 residues. Trimming pared 1 base from V and 0 bases from J, leaving 6 bases between. The germline CDR1 and CDR2 sequences are SGHTA and FQGNSA. The CDR3: CASSLVGSNTGELFF. CDR3 in DNA: TGTGCCAGCAGCTTAGTAGGTTCGAACACCGGGGAGCTGTTTTTT.

The chain uses TRBV25-1 and TRBJ2-3; no definite D call. The germline CDR1 and CDR2 sequences are MGHDK and SYGVNS. The germline V and J ends were trimmed by 1 base and 3 bases, with 5 bases remaining between them. The CDR3 is 13 residues long. As DNA, the CDR3 is TGTGCCAGCAGTGAATCAGCGACAGATACGCAGTATTTT. It translates to CASSESATDTQYF.

V usage is TRBV7-3 and J usage is TRBJ2-5; D possibly uses TRBD1 or TRBD2 (6 bases each). The CDR3 is 14 amino acids. The germline CDR1 and CDR2 sequences are SGHTA and FQGTGA. The V end lost 5 bases, the J end lost 6 bases, and 16 bases lay between the germline ends. The chain's CDR3 is CASSVEGGLKTQYF. CDR3 DNA sequence: TGTGCCAGCAGCGTGGAGGGGGGACTCAAGACCCAGTACTTC.

This chain joins TRBV29-1 and TRBJ2-5, with 8 bases that match TRBD2. The CDR3 is made up of 13 amino acids. Germline V gene sequence: CDR1 SQVTM, CDR2 ANQGSEA. J gave up 5 bases and V 8 bases, and 10 bases lay outside the gene matches. The DNA for the CDR3 is TGCAGCACCGGGAAGGTAGCGGGGGAGACCCAGTACTTC. Amino acid sequence: CSTGKVAGETQYF. Filled out from reference TRBV29-1 and TRBJ2-5, the complete variable domain reads SAVISQKPSRDICQRGTSLTIQCQVDSQVTMMFWYRQQPGQSLTLIATANQGSEATYESGFVIDKFPISRPNLTFSTLTVSNMSPEDSSIYLCSTGKVAGETQYFGPGTRLLVL.

V and J are TRBV20-1 and TRBJ1-4; D gene unclear. The ends were cut back, 3 bases at V and 0 bases at J, with 5 bases in the middle. The CDR3 contains 13 residues. Germline V gene lookup returns CDR1 DFQATT and CDR2 SNEGSKA (reference sequence). The CDR3 DNA is TGCAGTGCTAGGTGGACAACTAATGAAAAACTGTTTTTT. Encoded protein: CSARWTTNEKLFF.

The rearrangement links TRBV5-1 to TRBJ1-2; TRBD1 might be the D (5 bases). The V and J ends lost 2 bases and 3 bases respectively, with 11 bases between them. This CDR3 has 14 amino acids. The germline CDR1 and CDR2 sequences are SGHRS and YFSETQ. CDR3 sequence (DNA): TGCGCCAGCAGCTTCGGGGGGAACCACTATGGCTACACCTTC. This sequence encodes CASSFGGNHYGYTF.

The chain uses TRBV14 and TRBJ1-6, with D unresolved. The CDR3 extends over 13 amino acids. CDR1 SGHDN and CDR2 FVKESK come from the germline V gene. Trimming removed 3 bases at V and 7 bases at J, with 7 bases between. The CDR3 DNA is TGTGCCAGCAGCCAGTGGCAGAATTCACCCCTCCACTTT. Translating it yields CASSQWQNSPLHF.

The chain couples TRBV29-1 to TRBJ2-1; 7 positions agree with TRBD1. This CDR3 is built from 15 residues. The germline CDR1 and CDR2 sequences are SQVTM and ANQGSEA. The V segment lost 5 bases and the J segment 2 bases; nucleotides outside the gene matches: 9. The DNA of the CDR3 is TGCAGCGTTCAAACCCCCGGGACAGCCTACAATGAGCAGTTCTTC. It yields the protein CSVQTPGTAYNEQFF.

The chain is built from TRBV3-1 and TRBJ1-2; perhaps TRBD1 as D (6 bases). V lost 0 bases and J 7 bases, leaving 9 bases between the germline ends. The CDR3 has 13 amino acids. Germline V gene data show CDR1 as LGHDT and CDR2 as YNNKEL (reference sequence). CDR3 region: CASSQEGRGGYTF. CDR3 nucleotide sequence: TGTGCCAGCAGCCAAGAAGGCAGGGGTGGCTACACCTTC.

V gene TRBV30 combines with J gene TRBJ1-1; D unclear. The CDR3 consists of 13 residues. Trimming removed 0 bases at V and 4 bases at J, with 9 bases between. Germline values: CDR1 GTSNPN, CDR2 SVGIG (reference sequence). CDR3: CAWSVSAATEAFF. In nucleotides, the CDR3 is TGTGCCTGGAGTGTAAGTGCGGCCACTGAAGCTTTCTTT. The complete variable domain, with remaining parts taken from reference TRBV30 and TRBJ1-1, reads SQTIHQWPATLVQPVGSPLSLECTVEGTSNPNLYWYRQAAGRGLQLLFYSVGIGQISSEVPQNLSASRPQDRQFILSSKKLLLSDSGFYLCAWSVSAATEAFFGQGTRLTVV.

This clonotype has just one count. The germline gene is not matched at one end of the junction; a read error may be the cause. V gene TRBV20-1 combines with J gene TRBJ2-7; tentative D call: TRBD2 (5 bases). The CDR3 has 12 residues. CDR1 and CDR2 from the germline V gene are DFQATT and SNEGSKA (reference sequence). The CDR3 nucleotides are TGCAGTGCGGCGAGAGGGATAGAGCAGGCCGTCTTC. Amino acid sequence: CSAARGIEQAVF.

This sequence joins TRBV20-1 and TRBJ2-5; 9 nucleotides match TRBD2. CDR1 and CDR2 (germline): DFQATT, SNEGSKA (reference sequence). The CDR3 length is 14 residues. V lost 5 bases and J lost 4; bases outside the gene matches: 8. The CDR3 sequence is CSAPRTSVGETQYF. The CDR3 bases are TGCAGTGCTCCGCGGACTAGCGTCGGAGAGACCCAGTACTTC.

V is TRBV6-2 or TRBV6-3 and J is TRBJ2-5; D is perhaps TRBD1 (5 bases). Germline loops: CDR1 MNHEY, CDR2 SVGEGT. With 6 bases removed from V and 5 bases from J, the gap between germline ends came to 13 bases. The CDR3 sequence is 13 residues long. The CDR3 loop is CASSEGHRETQYF. DNA for the CDR3: TGTGCCAGCAGCGAAGGCCACAGGGAGACCCAGTACTTC.

The chain uses TRBV28 and TRBJ1-1; tentatively, D is TRBD1 (5 bases). The CDR3 sequence is 13 residues long. V was pared by 3 bases and J by 8 bases, with 13 bases between. The V gene's germline CDR1 is MDHEN and CDR2 SYDVKM. This chain's CDR3 is CASSFRRDPEAFF. The CDR3 DNA is TGTGCCAGCAGTTTTCGACGGGACCCAGAAGCTTTCTTT. Looking up the rest from reference TRBV28 and TRBJ1-1 gives the full variable domain: DVKVTQSSRYLVKRTGEKVFLECVQDMDHENMFWYRQDPGLGLRLIYFSYDVKMKEKGDIPEGYSVSREKKERFSLILESASTNQTSMYLCASSFRRDPEAFFGQGTRLTVV.

In its sample, this clonotype was seen a few times. The chain recombines TRBV29-1 with TRBJ2-1, with D perhaps matching TRBD1 or TRBD2 (5 bases each). Germline V gene data show CDR1 as SQVTM and CDR2 as ANQGSEA. Trimming took off 3 bases at V and 0 bases at J, with 9 bases between the two ends. The CDR3 has 14 residues. The CDR3 DNA is TGCAGCGTTGACAAGGGGAGCTCCTACAATGAGCAGTTCTTC. This sequence encodes CSVDKGSSYNEQFF.

The chain uses TRBV20-1 and TRBJ2-3, with 8 bases matching TRBD2. CDR1 DFQATT and CDR2 SNEGSKA come from the germline V gene (reference sequence). This CDR3 is built from 15 residues. V gave up 6 bases and J gave up 2 bases; unmatched junction bases: 10. The chain's CDR3 is CSARASGGYTDTQYF. DNA of the CDR3: TGCAGTGCACGGGCCAGCGGGGGTTACACAGATACGCAGTATTTT.

The V and J genes are TRBV20-1 and TRBJ2-3; 11 bases line up with TRBD2. This CDR3 is 15 amino acids long. V gave up 5 bases and J gave up 3 bases; unmatched junction bases: 7. Looked up from germline, CDR1 is DFQATT and CDR2 is SNEGSKA (reference sequence). DNA for the CDR3: TGCAGTGCTTTACCGACTAGCGGGGCAACAGATACGCAGTATTTT. Protein product: CSALPTSGATDTQYF.

The chain employs TRBV20-1 and TRBJ2-7, with 12 bases that match TRBD2. Germline V gives CDR1 DFQATT, CDR2 SNEGSKA (reference sequence). The CDR3 has 13 amino acids. The CDR3 DNA reads as TGCAGCATGAGACTAGCGGGGGCCTACGAGCAGTACTTC. Its protein product is CSMRLAGAYEQYF.

J is TRBJ1-2 and V is TRBV7-3, with 9 positions matching TRBD1. The CDR3 sequence is 15 residues long. CDR1 is SGHTA, CDR2 FQGTGA, per germline. The trim removed 5 bases at V and 4 bases at J, leaving 8 bases unmatched. This CDR3 is CASSPEGTGRYGYTF. CDR3 nucleotide sequence: TGTGCCAGCAGCCCAGAGGGGACAGGGCGCTATGGCTACACCTTC.

This chain joins TRBV5-1 and TRBJ2-3; 11 bases agree with TRBD1. Trimming removed 0 bases from V and 4 bases from J; junction bases left unmatched: 4. The CDR3 is 16 amino acids. CDR1 and CDR2 from the germline V gene are SGHRS and YFSETQ. CDR3 coding DNA: TGCGCCAGCAGCTTGGTACAGGGACAGGGGGCAGATACGCAGTATTTT. Translating it yields CASSLVQGQGADTQYF.

This chain joins TRBV29-1 and TRBJ1-2; D is unclear. CDR1 and CDR2 (germline): SQVTM, ANQGSEA. The ends were cut back, 3 bases at V and 7 bases at J, with 12 bases in the middle. CDR3 length: 12 residues. The CDR3 region is CSVDGQFSGYTF. CDR3 nucleotides: TGCAGCGTTGATGGGCAGTTTTCTGGCTACACCTTC.